The entry below gives a single T cell receptor beta chain sequence along with its context. The table lists this clonotype with many counts. Its binding antigen is unknown. Base qualities are missing; no much larger clone stands one base away. The data originate from a study of tumor-infiltrating lymphocytes in primary liver carcinoma (dated by TCRdb to the late 2010s). Context from the whole study: Hepatocellular carcinoma (four) or combined HCC and intrahepatic cholangiocarcinoma (one) was present in the five patients, who were three men and two women aged 30 to 69 years. To link TCRbeta repertoire diversity to the local molecular phenotype, the approximately 24 tumor region samples were profiled with Agilent mRNA microarrays. For each liver tumor, the study sampled five regions along with adjacent normal tissue and blood, and applied TCRbeta repertoire sequencing, expression microarrays and whole-exome sequencing. Each sample produced about 3.65 to 7.13 million productive TCRbeta reads, and read depth showed no significant difference between tissue types. Reproducibility between technical replicate repertoires was high, with correlation coefficients above 0.95 and mean shared-clone rates approximately 0.9. A total of 35 or so specimens from 5 patients went through TCRbeta repertoire sequencing, namely 25 tumor regions, 5 adjacent noncancerous liver tissues and 5 peripheral blood samples. The five patients had tumors of stage T1-T3 N0M0, with maximum diameters ranging from 4.2 to 10 cm. Study-wide findings and limitations: A significantly larger repertoire fraction was made up by the top 250 clones in tumors than in blood (p = 0.039). Consistent with antigen-driven expansion, pairs of tumor regions showed higher repertoire overlap (mean roughly 35%) than either tumor-adjacent pairs (approximately 17%) or tumor-blood pairs (roughly 14%). Because the samples were bulk and unsorted, CD4+ and CD8+ T cell repertoires could not be compared. Because sequencing covered only the TCR beta chain and unpaired alpha chains were not captured, true repertoire diversity is likely underestimated. Only about 8-25% of top clones were present in all five regions of a tumor, suggesting spatial heterogeneity of tumor-infiltrating T cells. The study included only five patients, and the authors note findings should be validated in a larger study.

Using a constant-region primer and ProtoScript II reverse transcriptase, TCRbeta-specific cDNA was reverse-transcribed from roughly 500 ng total RNA. Three nested multiplex PCR rounds, following a slightly modified ARM-PCR procedure, were used to build the TCRbeta libraries. Each of the first two PCR rounds ran for approximately 10 cycles and used multiplex TRBV1-TRBV30 forward primers together with a Cbeta reverse primer. Sample barcodes and Illumina adapters were added in a final 25-cycle PCR using Deep VentR polymerase. Amplicons of 200-500 bp were gel-purified with a QIAquick gel extraction kit before sequencing. An Illumina HiSeq 2500 was used to sequence the TCRbeta amplicons with 250-bp paired-end reads. In the original analysis: Trimmomatic v0.33 was used to quality-trim the reads, and FLASH v1.2.11 was used to merge paired reads so that full CDR3 sequences could be recovered. V, D and J germline segments were assigned to the rearranged TCRbeta sequences using MiGEC v1.2.1b. Clonotype statistics, along with Shannon-Wiener diversity indices, were calculated using VDJtools v1.0.0. To reduce sampling bias, subsequent analyses other than the diversity analysis used only the 250 most abundant clonotypes in each sample. The public reads were reanalyzed by TCRdb: fastp trimming at Q25, MiXCR alignment, in-frame beta chains only. Identical CDR3 protein sequences are pooled into one entry, listed with their most common genes and DNA. In this record, the V and J calls reflect TCRdb's handling and not the investigators' own analysis. The table for this sample lists around 54,000 distinct CDR3 sequences; about 80% of them were counted only once. Of the sample, 25% is held by the ten largest clones.

Total RNA and DNA were co-extracted from roughly 18-30 mg of bulk tissue with the AllPrep DNA/RNA mini kit, without cell sorting. Surgical resection was performed in China between 2015 and 2016 on 5 or 6 patients with histopathologically diagnosed primary liver carcinoma. At the time of sampling, the patients were treatment-naive and had chronic HBV infection. Five spatially separated regions were sampled per tumor: superior, inferior, left-lateral and right-lateral poles, plus the tumor centre. Histology showed that every tumor sample contained more than 75% viable tumor cells. Fresh tumor and adjacent tissue pieces were bisected, with one half stored in RNAlater at -80 degrees C and the other half sent for histology. The V end gives up 6 bases and the J end 5 bases, leaving 15 bases in the junction not matched to a gene. The germline V gene yields MDHEN for CDR1 and SYDVKM for CDR2. The CDR3 starts with the cysteine, ends with the phenylalanine, and has 18 residues. CDR3 DNA is the only sequence kept; it has 54 bases, read in frame from the first base.

The sequenced sample was liver tumor tissue from sampling region 2. The intended sense of this specimen's cell subset or site label: tumor region T2, inferior pole. The chain is made from TRBV28 and TRBJ2-3, with 12 middle bases fitting TRBD1. The source of this sequence is a man aged 35-49 years with primary liver carcinoma and hepatitis B virus infection. Read as DNA, the sequence is TGTGCCAGCAGACACTCCAATACCGGGACAGGGGGCCTAGATACGCAGTATTTT. Translated, this is CASRHSNTGTGGLDTQYF.